This T cell receptor (beta chain) was profiled in a study of T cell changes during pregnancy in multiple sclerosis. The table came from immunoSEQ multiplex PCR; TCRdb's copy has only in-frame clones and leaves some out. The data show 70,000 to 95,000 clones, approximately 95% seen once. This CDR3 contains 14 residues. Trimming cost V 3 bases and J 3 bases; bases outside gene matches: 3. Per germline, CDR1 SEHNR and CDR2 FQNEAQ (reference sequence). The material was peripheral blood, obtained after pregnancy. The chain combines TRBV7-9 with TRBJ2-7; 9 nucleotides match TRBD1. This clonotype was sampled from a female donor in good health, enrolled as a control in a pregnancy study. The DNA of the CDR3 is TGTGCCAGCAGCTTTCCGGACAGGGGCTACGAGCAGTACTTC. This gives the protein CASSFPDRGYEQYF.